These 13 T cell receptor beta chains were all obtained from the same sample, sequenced in a study of blood T cell repertoires in COVID-19. Assay: immunoSEQ multiplex PCR; the TCRdb copy retains only in-frame clones and omits some. The top ten hold 5.5% to 7.5% of the sample, which has fewer than 85,000 clones, around 83% seen once. Sequenced input: peripheral blood. The receptor source for this set is an older woman with acute or convalescent COVID-19.

The chain employs TRBV2 and TRBJ2-7; D is ambiguous. Germline V gives CDR1 SNHLY, CDR2 FYNNEI. V lost 6 bases to trimming and J lost 3 bases, with 3 bases between them. The CDR3 totals 10 residues. CDR3 sequence reads: CASRYYEQYF. CDR3 nucleotides: TGTGCCAGCAGGTACTACGAGCAGTACTTC.

The CDR3 DNA reads as TGTGCCAGCAGTTTACGCCAGGACTATGGCTACACCTTC. It codes for CASSLRQDYGYTF. This chain joins TRBV12-3 or TRBV12-4 and TRBJ1-2, with no clear D. The CDR3 runs to 13 residues. V lost 2 bases and J lost 3, with 7 bases in between.

V gene TRBV18 combines with J gene TRBJ2-5; 11 bases fit TRBD1. Trimming at V came to 3 bases and at J to 5 bases, leaving 5 bases not matched to a gene. This CDR3 has 15 amino acids. CDR1 and CDR2 from the germline V gene are KGHSH and LQKENI. The CDR3 sequence: CASSPGQGGGETQYF. The DNA for the CDR3 is TGTGCCAGCTCACCGGGACAGGGGGGCGGCGAGACCCAGTACTTC. Combining the CDR3 with reference TRBV18 and TRBJ2-5 gives the whole variable domain NAGVMQNPRHLVRRRGQEARLRCSPMKGHSHVYWYRQLPEEGLKFMVYLQKENIIDESGMPKERFSAEFPKEGPSILRIQQVVRGDSAAYFCASSPGQGGGETQYFGPGTRLLVL.

The V and J genes are TRBV27 and TRBJ2-1; TRBD1 matches at 9 bases. The CDR3 covers 14 residues. CDR1 and CDR2 (germline): MNHEY, SMNVEV (reference sequence). Unmatched junction bases numbered 3, after V lost 3 bases and J lost 6 bases. The chain's CDR3 is CASSFGTGSNEQFF. The CDR3 nucleotides are TGTGCCAGCAGTTTCGGGACAGGGTCCAATGAGCAGTTCTTC.

The CDR3 sequence: CASSAGGGPYEQYF. The DNA of the CDR3 is TGTGCCAGTAGTGCAGGCGGGGGGCCCTACGAGCAGTACTTC. The genes are TRBV19 and TRBJ2-7, with 8 positions matching TRBD2. After removal of 5 bases from V and 2 bases from J, the junction contained 5 bases not matched to a gene. CDR3 size: 14 residues. The germline CDR1 and CDR2 sequences are LNHDA and SQIVND (reference sequence).

This chain links TRBV19 with TRBJ1-2; 9 positions match TRBD1. Germline loops: CDR1 LNHDA, CDR2 SQIVND (reference sequence). J lost 8 bases, V lost 4 bases, and 11 bases had no gene match. The CDR3 contains 15 residues. DNA of the CDR3: TGTGCCAGTAGTAGGGAGGGACAGGGAAAAGGAGGCTACACCTTC. Translation: CASSREGQGKGGYTF.

The CDR3 is CASSYGTGLGNTIYF. The CDR3 DNA reads as TGTGCCAGCAGTTACGGGACAGGGTTAGGAAACACCATATATTTT. The rearrangement joins TRBV6-5 to TRBJ1-3; the match to TRBD1 covers 9 bases. V gave up 2 bases and J gave up 4 bases; unmatched junction bases: 3. Germline assignment: CDR1 MNHEY and CDR2 SVGAGI. CDR3 length equals 15 residues.

This chain uses TRBV6-5 with TRBJ1-1; perhaps TRBD1 as D (6 bases). Per germline, CDR1 MNHEY and CDR2 SVGAGI. Trimming cost V 4 bases and J 2 bases, with 11 bases left between them. This CDR3 is built from 14 residues. The CDR3 bases are TGTGCCAGCAGTTCGACGGGACACAACACTGAAGCTTTCTTT. Translating gives CASSSTGHNTEAFF.

The count of this clone is one. Germline and junction disagree at one end, which may indicate a read error. The chain carries TRBV7-2 and TRBJ1-1; unclear D gene. CDR1 and CDR2 from the germline V gene are SGHTA and FQGNSA. The CDR3 contains 12 residues. The CDR3 sequence is CASSLVGEEGFF. The CDR3 DNA is TGTGCCAGCAGCTTAGTGGGAGAAGAAGGTTTCTTT.

The J gene is TRBJ2-2, the V gene TRBV19; 9 positions match TRBD1. Germline CDR1 LNHDA, CDR2 SQIVND (reference sequence). This CDR3 region has 16 residues. The V gene end was trimmed by 4 bases and the J gene end by 4 bases; junction bases not matched to a gene: 7. In nucleotides, the CDR3 is TGTGCCAGTAGTAGTACAGGGGGCATGAGCACCGGGGAGCTGTTTTTT. This sequence encodes CASSSTGGMSTGELFF. The full variable domain, with the rest looked up from reference TRBV19 and TRBJ2-2, is DGGITQSPKYLFRKEGQNVTLSCEQNLNHDAMYWYRQDPGQGLRLIYYSQIVNDFQKGDIAEGYSVSREKKESFPLTVTSAQKNPTAFYLCASSSTGGMSTGELFFGEGSRLTVL.

The rearrangement joins TRBV6-5 to TRBJ2-5, with TRBD1 identical over 7 bases. Germline V gene data show CDR1 as MNHEY and CDR2 as SVGAGI. This CDR3 is 14 amino acids long. Trimming removed 5 bases from V and 5 bases from J; junction bases left unmatched: 8. The CDR3 DNA sequence: TGTGCCAGCAGTCTGACAGGGAGAACGGAGACCCAGTACTTC. Its protein product is CASSLTGRTETQYF.

The rearrangement joins TRBV3-1 (or the pseudogene TRBV3-2) to TRBJ2-5; 9 bases map to TRBD2. The CDR3 totals 16 residues. Trimming took 4 bases from V and 5 from J; bases not matched to a gene: 11. From germline, CDR1 is LGHDT and CDR2 YNNKEL (reference sequence). The CDR3 DNA is TGTGCCAGCAGCCGACAGAAGCGGGGGGCCTTGGAGACCCAGTACTTC. Amino acid sequence: CASSRQKRGALETQYF.

The rearrangement uses TRBV5-1 and TRBJ1-2; the match to TRBD1 covers 12 bases. Germline V gene sequence: CDR1 SGHRS, CDR2 YFSETQ. Trimming took 1 base from V and 6 from J; bases not matched to a gene: 7. The CDR3 is 16 residues long. In DNA form, the CDR3 reads TGCGCCAGCAGCTTGATAGGGACAGGGGGCATGAATGGCTACACCTTC. It yields the protein CASSLIGTGGMNGYTF.